A single sample is the source of the 5 T cell receptor beta chains below, sequenced in a study of cytomegalovirus exposure and HLA in healthy donors. Primers included in the PCR were 60 Vbeta and 13 Jbeta primers. Assay: immunoSEQ multiplex PCR; the TCRdb copy retains only in-frame clones and omits some. This sample yields approximately 140,000 clones, of which approximately 80% are seen a single time; 4% to 4.5% belongs to the top ten. Material: PBMCs. The source is a woman between 40 and 55 years old in good health and CMV-seronegative.

This clone has just one count. The chain combines TRBV9 with TRBJ2-6; tentatively, D is TRBD2 (5 bases). Per germline, CDR1 SGDLS and CDR2 YYNGEE. V gave up 0 bases and J gave up 0 bases, with 10 bases separating them. The CDR3 contains 17 residues. CDR3 sequence reads: CASSVEDSLSGANVLTF. CDR3 sequence (DNA): TGTGCCAGCAGCGTAGAGGACTCGCTCTCTGGGGCCAACGTCCTGACTTTC.

This clone was observed a few times. This sequence joins TRBV9 and TRBJ1-1; 7 nucleotides match TRBD1. CDR1 is SGDLS, CDR2 YYNGEE, per germline. The V gene end was trimmed by 2 bases and the J gene end by 0 bases; junction bases not matched to a gene: 1. The CDR3 contains 14 residues. Written as DNA, the CDR3 is TGTGCCAGCAGCGTCGGGACAGTGAACACTGAAGCTTTCTTT. The encoded protein is CASSVGTVNTEAFF. Drawing the rest from reference TRBV9 and TRBJ1-1, the complete variable domain is DSGVTQTPKHLITATGQRVTLRCSPRSGDLSVYWYQQSLDQGLQFLIQYYNGEERAKGNILERFSAQQFPDLHSELNLSSLELGDSALYFCASSVGTVNTEAFFGQGTRLTVV.

This clone was recorded a few times. CDR3 sequence: CASSLYRIDEKLFF. The DNA of the CDR3 is TGTGCCAGCAGTTTATACAGGATCGATGAAAAACTGTTTTTT. The rearrangement joins TRBV28 to TRBJ1-4; a possible D gene is TRBD1 (5 bases). The CDR3 sequence is 14 residues long. The V gene's germline CDR1 is MDHEN and CDR2 SYDVKM. Trimming left V 1 base short and J 6 bases short, with 9 bases between.

The V and J genes are TRBV6-5 and TRBJ1-1, with D perhaps matching TRBD1 (5 bases). Trimming took off 5 bases at V and 3 bases at J, with 10 bases between the two ends. The CDR3 consists of 13 residues. Per the germline V gene, CDR1 is MNHEY and CDR2 is SVGAGI. The CDR3 protein is CASSKRGDTEAFF. Written as DNA, the CDR3 is TGTGCCAGCAGTAAACGGGGGGACACTGAAGCTTTCTTT.

The chain joins TRBV6-5 to TRBJ2-2; TRBD1 agrees at 7 bases. The CDR3 has 15 residues. V shed 5 bases, J shed 0 bases, and the junction held 3 bases outside the gene matches. Per germline, CDR1 MNHEY and CDR2 SVGAGI. CDR3 bases: TGTGCCAGCAGTGCCGGGACAGCGAACACCGGGGAGCTGTTTTTT. It codes for CASSAGTANTGELFF.